Listed below are T cell receptor beta chains from one sample, sequenced in a study of radiotherapy plus CTLA-4 blockade in lung cancer. The method was immunoSEQ multiplex PCR; TCRdb's version includes in-frame clones alone and lacks a portion of them. The sample includes 60,000 to 85,000 clones, around nine tenths seen only once; the top ten take 0.85% to 0.9%. The starting material was peripheral blood, obtained from a patient treated with radiotherapy plus ipilimumab. The receptors were sampled from a human donor with non-small cell lung cancer who had stable disease on radiotherapy plus ipilimumab. Both conserved end residues are part of each CDR3. Each record gives: clone size, V gene, J gene, D gene, CDR3 length, CDR3 DNA, CDR3 protein. The D gene is left open where the match is weak. Rows give clone size only sometimes, using once, few, many, or a class for an expanded clone.

clone_size: -; v_call: TRBV19; j_call: TRBJ1-1; d_call: -; cdr3_length: 12; cdr3_nt: TGTGCCAGTAGTATAAAGGGGTCGGCGGCTTTCTTT; cdr3_aa: CASSIKGSAAFF
clone_size: -; v_call: TRBV6-1; j_call: TRBJ2-3; d_call: -; cdr3_length: 14; cdr3_nt: TGTGCCAGCAGTGATAGACACGCTACAGATACGCAGTATTTT; cdr3_aa: CASSDRHATDTQYF
clone_size: few; v_call: TRBV19; j_call: TRBJ1-1; d_call: -; cdr3_length: 13; cdr3_nt: TGTGCCAGTAGTATTATACTGAACACTGAAGCTTTCTTT; cdr3_aa: CASSIILNTEAFF
clone_size: -; v_call: TRBV9; j_call: TRBJ1-1; d_call: -; cdr3_length: 15; cdr3_nt: TGTGCCAGCAGGACTACAGGGAGCCAGAACACTGAAGCTTTCTTT; cdr3_aa: CASRTTGSQNTEAFF
clone_size: -; v_call: TRBV28; j_call: TRBJ2-7; d_call: -; cdr3_length: 11; cdr3_nt: TGTGCCAGCAGCCTAAACTACGAGCAGTACTTC; cdr3_aa: CASSLNYEQYF
clone_size: -; v_call: TRBV5-4; j_call: TRBJ1-1; d_call: -; cdr3_length: 13; cdr3_nt: TGTGCCAGCGGGCGTCGTACGAACACTGAAGCTTTCTTT; cdr3_aa: CASGRRTNTEAFF
clone_size: few; v_call: TRBV7-8; j_call: TRBJ2-5; d_call: TRBD2; cdr3_length: 14; cdr3_nt: TGTGCCAGCAGCCCAGCGGGAGGGCTGGAGACCCAGTACTTC; cdr3_aa: CASSPAGGLETQYF
clone_size: -; v_call: TRBV21-1; j_call: TRBJ2-7; d_call: -; cdr3_length: 16; cdr3_nt: TGTGCCAGCAAATACACGGGCCAGACCCCTTCCTACGAGCAGTACTTC; cdr3_aa: CASKYTGQTPSYEQYF
clone_size: -; v_call: TRBV27; j_call: TRBJ2-7; d_call: -; cdr3_length: 12; cdr3_nt: TGTGCCAGCATCTCGAAACCCTACGAGCAGTACTTC; cdr3_aa: CASISKPYEQYF
clone_size: few; v_call: TRBV30; j_call: TRBJ1-1; d_call: -; cdr3_length: 15; cdr3_nt: TGTGCCTGGAGTGTCGGGGGGATCAGGAACACTGAAGCTTTCTTT; cdr3_aa: CAWSVGGIRNTEAFF
clone_size: -; v_call: TRBV4-2; j_call: TRBJ1-4; d_call: TRBD1; cdr3_length: 16; cdr3_nt: TGTGCCAGCAGCCAGACCACAGGGGGGGAGAATGAAAAACTGTTTTTT; cdr3_aa: CASSQTTGGENEKLFF
clone_size: -; v_call: TRBV5-1; j_call: TRBJ1-3; d_call: -; cdr3_length: 17; cdr3_nt: TGCGCCAGCAGCTTGGCCGGAGGCACCATCTCTGGAAACACCATATATTTT; cdr3_aa: CASSLAGGTISGNTIYF
clone_size: -; v_call: TRBV6-5; j_call: TRBJ2-4; d_call: TRBD1; cdr3_length: 12; cdr3_nt: TGTGCCAGCAAAGGACAGGAAAACATTCAGTACTTC; cdr3_aa: CASKGQENIQYF
clone_size: few; v_call: TRBV10-2; j_call: TRBJ2-1; d_call: -; cdr3_length: 14; cdr3_nt: TGCGCCAGCCGCGAGGGGGGGTTTGGGAATGAGCAGTTCTTC; cdr3_aa: CASREGGFGNEQFF
clone_size: -; v_call: TRBV5-1; j_call: TRBJ2-7; d_call: TRBD1; cdr3_length: 15; cdr3_nt: TGCGCCAGCAGCTTACTGACAGGGGAGACCTACGAGCAGTACTTC; cdr3_aa: CASSLLTGETYEQYF
clone_size: -; v_call: TRBV5-4; j_call: TRBJ2-3; d_call: TRBD2; cdr3_length: 15; cdr3_nt: TGTGCCAGCAGACGTTCTAGCGGGGGCCCAGATACGCAGTATTTT; cdr3_aa: CASRRSSGGPDTQYF
clone_size: -; v_call: TRBV9; j_call: TRBJ2-6; d_call: TRBD1; cdr3_length: 16; cdr3_nt: TGTGCCAGCAGCCCCAGGGGGCGCGCTGGGGCCAACGTCCTGACTTTC; cdr3_aa: CASSPRGRAGANVLTF
clone_size: -; v_call: TRBV6-5; j_call: TRBJ2-5; d_call: -; cdr3_length: 13; cdr3_nt: TGTGCCAGCAATCAGGGTATCTGGGAGACCCAGTACTTC; cdr3_aa: CASNQGIWETQYF
clone_size: -; v_call: TRBV7-2; j_call: TRBJ2-1; d_call: -; cdr3_length: 13; cdr3_nt: TGTGCCAGCAGCCCGCAGGGATACAATGAGCAGTTCTTC; cdr3_aa: CASSPQGYNEQFF
clone_size: -; v_call: TRBV28; j_call: TRBJ2-7; d_call: TRBD1; cdr3_length: 14; cdr3_nt: TGTGCCAGCGGGGAGACAGGGTTTTCCTACGAGCAGTACTTC; cdr3_aa: CASGETGFSYEQYF
clone_size: -; v_call: TRBV4-1; j_call: TRBJ2-5; d_call: -; cdr3_length: 15; cdr3_nt: TGCGCCAGCAGCCAAGAAGTCGCCTACCAAGAGACCCAGTACTTC; cdr3_aa: CASSQEVAYQETQYF
clone_size: -; v_call: TRBV6-5; j_call: TRBJ1-4; d_call: -; cdr3_length: 13; cdr3_nt: TGTGCCAGCACGCTCGTAACTAATGAAAAACTGTTTTTT; cdr3_aa: CASTLVTNEKLFF
clone_size: -; v_call: TRBV27; j_call: TRBJ2-7; d_call: -; cdr3_length: 15; cdr3_nt: TGTGCCAGCAGGCCCCCGGGGCAGAGGGGATACGAGCAGTACTTC; cdr3_aa: CASRPPGQRGYEQYF
clone_size: -; v_call: TRBV7-2; j_call: TRBJ2-5; d_call: -; cdr3_length: 14; cdr3_nt: TGTGCCAGCAGCTTAGGTGTGCCTAAAGAGACCCAGTACTTC; cdr3_aa: CASSLGVPKETQYF
clone_size: once; v_call: TRBV5-1; j_call: TRBJ1-1; d_call: -; cdr3_length: 13; cdr3_nt: TGCGCCAGCAGCCCACGCTTGAACACTGAAGCTTTCTTT; cdr3_aa: CASSPRLNTEAFF
clone_size: -; v_call: TRBV6-1; j_call: TRBJ2-2; d_call: -; cdr3_length: 15; cdr3_nt: TGTGCCAGCGGGGAGGGCAGGGGATACACCGGGGAGCTGTTTTTT; cdr3_aa: CASGEGRGYTGELFF
clone_size: -; v_call: TRBV7-2; j_call: TRBJ2-6; d_call: -; cdr3_length: 15; cdr3_nt: TGTGCCAGCAGCATACAGGGCTCTGGGGCCAACGTCCTGACTTTC; cdr3_aa: CASSIQGSGANVLTF
clone_size: -; v_call: TRBV9; j_call: TRBJ2-3; d_call: TRBD2; cdr3_length: 14; cdr3_nt: TGTGCCAGCAGCGTACGATTAGCGGGGGATACGCAGTATTTT; cdr3_aa: CASSVRLAGDTQYF
clone_size: few; v_call: TRBV19; j_call: TRBJ2-1; d_call: -; cdr3_length: 14; cdr3_nt: TGTGCCAGTAGTAGTAGAGGTCCTCTCAATGAGCAGTTCTTC; cdr3_aa: CASSSRGPLNEQFF
clone_size: -; v_call: TRBV4-2; j_call: TRBJ1-3; d_call: TRBD1; cdr3_length: 17; cdr3_nt: TGTGCCAGCAGCCATCCAGGGGGGCGGAACTCTGGAAACACCATATATTTT; cdr3_aa: CASSHPGGRNSGNTIYF
clone_size: -; v_call: TRBV18; j_call: TRBJ2-5; d_call: -; cdr3_length: 13; cdr3_nt: TGTGCCAGCTCACAAAGGGGGCAAGAGACCCAGTACTTC; cdr3_aa: CASSQRGQETQYF
clone_size: -; v_call: TRBV4-1; j_call: TRBJ2-7; d_call: TRBD1; cdr3_length: 16; cdr3_nt: TGCGCCAGCAGCCCCCTTGGGACAGCTAGCTCCTACGAGCAGTACTTC; cdr3_aa: CASSPLGTASSYEQYF
clone_size: few; v_call: TRBV5-1; j_call: TRBJ1-2; d_call: -; cdr3_length: 13; cdr3_nt: TGCGCCAGCAGCTCCAAGATTGATTATGGCTACACCTTC; cdr3_aa: CASSSKIDYGYTF
clone_size: once; v_call: TRBV18; j_call: TRBJ1-1; d_call: -; cdr3_length: 13; cdr3_nt: TGTGCCAGCTCACCTGGGGTTGGCACTGAAGCTTTCTTT; cdr3_aa: CASSPGVGTEAFF
clone_size: few; v_call: TRBV6-1; j_call: TRBJ1-2; d_call: TRBD1; cdr3_length: 15; cdr3_nt: TGTGCCAGCAGCGATCGCAGGGGGCGGGAAGACGGCTACACCTTC; cdr3_aa: CASSDRRGREDGYTF
clone_size: -; v_call: TRBV28; j_call: TRBJ1-5; d_call: -; cdr3_length: 12; cdr3_nt: TGTGCCAGCAAAACGGTTAATCAGCCCCAGCATTTT; cdr3_aa: CASKTVNQPQHF
clone_size: -; v_call: TRBV5-1; j_call: TRBJ2-7; d_call: -; cdr3_length: 14; cdr3_nt: TGCGCCAGCAGCTTGGCCCCGACAGTTTCCGAGCAGTACTTC; cdr3_aa: CASSLAPTVSEQYF
clone_size: -; v_call: TRBV2; j_call: TRBJ2-6; d_call: -; cdr3_length: 15; cdr3_nt: TGTGCCAGCAGTGTAGGAGACTCTGGGGCCAACGTCCTGACTTTC; cdr3_aa: CASSVGDSGANVLTF
clone_size: -; v_call: TRBV29-1; j_call: TRBJ1-1; d_call: -; cdr3_length: 16; cdr3_nt: TGCAGCGTAAAAGGGGGGGGCGCTCGGTTGAACACTGAAGCTTTCTTT; cdr3_aa: CSVKGGGARLNTEAFF
clone_size: -; v_call: TRBV5-5; j_call: TRBJ2-1; d_call: TRBD2; cdr3_length: 18; cdr3_nt: TGTGCCAGCAGCTTGTTCTTCATCCGGGAGGGCCGGGACAATGAGCAGTTCTTC; cdr3_aa: CASSLFFIREGRDNEQFF
clone_size: -; v_call: TRBV29-1; j_call: TRBJ2-4; d_call: -; cdr3_length: 12; cdr3_nt: TGCAGCGTTGATGGGGGGTCGGACATTCAGTACTTC; cdr3_aa: CSVDGGSDIQYF
clone_size: once; v_call: TRBV5-4; j_call: TRBJ2-7; d_call: TRBD1; cdr3_length: 15; cdr3_nt: TGTGCCAGCAGCCATCCGGGACAGGATCCCTACGAGCAGTACTTC; cdr3_aa: CASSHPGQDPYEQYF
clone_size: once; v_call: TRBV7-3; j_call: TRBJ2-5; d_call: -; cdr3_length: 13; cdr3_nt: TGTGCCAGCAGCTTAACGTACCAAGAGACCCAGTACTTC; cdr3_aa: CASSLTYQETQYF
clone_size: -; v_call: TRBV6-1; j_call: TRBJ2-7; d_call: TRBD1; cdr3_length: 15; cdr3_nt: TGTGCCAGCAACAAAGGACAGGGGATCGGTTACGAGCAGTACTTC; cdr3_aa: CASNKGQGIGYEQYF
clone_size: once; v_call: TRBV18; j_call: TRBJ2-5; d_call: -; cdr3_length: 15; cdr3_nt: TGTGCCAGCTCACCCCGCATGGGGGGCGCAGAGACCCAGTACTTC; cdr3_aa: CASSPRMGGAETQYF
clone_size: -; v_call: TRBV30; j_call: TRBJ2-3; d_call: -; cdr3_length: 14; cdr3_nt: TGTGCCTTTAGCGTCCGGCGGGGTACAGATACGCAGTATTTT; cdr3_aa: CAFSVRRGTDTQYF
clone_size: -; v_call: TRBV5-1; j_call: TRBJ2-1; d_call: TRBD2; cdr3_length: 14; cdr3_nt: TGCGCCAGCAGGACTCCGGGAGGGCCTAATGAGCAGTTCTTC; cdr3_aa: CASRTPGGPNEQFF
clone_size: -; v_call: TRBV11-2; j_call: TRBJ2-6; d_call: -; cdr3_length: 19; cdr3_nt: TGTGCCAGCAGCTCCCTCCGGGACCAAGGACGCTCTGGGGCCAACGTCCTGACTTTC; cdr3_aa: CASSSLRDQGRSGANVLTF
clone_size: -; v_call: TRBV19; j_call: TRBJ2-7; d_call: TRBD1; cdr3_length: 17; cdr3_nt: TGTGCCAGTAGTACGGCCCGGGGACAGGGGGTAAAATACGAGCAGTACTTC; cdr3_aa: CASSTARGQGVKYEQYF
clone_size: few; v_call: TRBV7-9; j_call: TRBJ1-2; d_call: -; cdr3_length: 12; cdr3_nt: TGTGCCAGCAGCTCCGACAACTATGGCTACACCTTC; cdr3_aa: CASSSDNYGYTF
clone_size: -; v_call: TRBV27; j_call: TRBJ2-2; d_call: TRBD1; cdr3_length: 12; cdr3_nt: TGTGCCAGCAGCACAGGGGCTGGGGAGCTGTTTTTT; cdr3_aa: CASSTGAGELFF
clone_size: once; v_call: TRBV7-9; j_call: TRBJ2-2; d_call: -; cdr3_length: 13; cdr3_nt: TGTGCCAGCAGCTTAGCGGGGGCCGGGGAGCTGTTTTTT; cdr3_aa: CASSLAGAGELFF
clone_size: -; v_call: TRBV29-1; j_call: TRBJ1-4; d_call: TRBD1; cdr3_length: 13; cdr3_nt: TGCAGCGTTGCAGGACAGGGGGGTGAAAAACTGTTTTTT; cdr3_aa: CSVAGQGGEKLFF
clone_size: -; v_call: TRBV10-3; j_call: TRBJ2-7; d_call: -; cdr3_length: 15; cdr3_nt: TGTGCCATCAGTGAGTCGGACCTCTGGGTGGGTGAGCAGTACTTC; cdr3_aa: CAISESDLWVGEQYF
clone_size: -; v_call: TRBV27; j_call: TRBJ1-1; d_call: -; cdr3_length: 16; cdr3_nt: TGTGCCAGCAGTTTAAGGGGAGGGGTAGGGACCACTGAAGCTTTCTTT; cdr3_aa: CASSLRGGVGTTEAFF